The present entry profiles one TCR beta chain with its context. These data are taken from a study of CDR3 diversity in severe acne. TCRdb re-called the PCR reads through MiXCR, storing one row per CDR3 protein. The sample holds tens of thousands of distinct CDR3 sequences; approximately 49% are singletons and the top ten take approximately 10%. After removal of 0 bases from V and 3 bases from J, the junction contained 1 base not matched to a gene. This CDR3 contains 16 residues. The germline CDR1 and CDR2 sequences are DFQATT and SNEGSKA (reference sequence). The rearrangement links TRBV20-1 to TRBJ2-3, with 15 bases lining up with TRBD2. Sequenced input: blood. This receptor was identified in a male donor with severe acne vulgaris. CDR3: CSARDGTSGRTDTQYF. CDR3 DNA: TGCAGTGCTAGAGATGGGACTAGCGGGAGGACAGATACGCAGTATTTT.